A selection of T cell receptor beta chains follows, all from one sample in a study of cytomegalovirus exposure and HLA in healthy donors. The data were produced by immunoSEQ multiplex PCR, yet TCRdb's version contains in-frame clones alone and is incomplete. The sample has 85,000 to 90,000 clones, around 96% seen once. The sample consisted of PBMCs. These receptors were taken from a man younger than 35 in good health and CMV-seronegative. Each CDR3 is given with its conserved first and last residue. The D gene is left open where the match is weak. Some rows mark clone size as missing; the rest say once, few, many or name a class of expanded clone.

clone size	D gene	V gene	J gene	CDR3 protein	CDR3 DNA
-	TRBD2	TRBV5-1	TRBJ2-1	CASSLTGGIDEQFF	TGCGCCAGCAGCCTCACGGGAGGGATCGATGAGCAGTTCTTC
-	TRBD1	TRBV6-4	TRBJ2-6	CASSGGQGTSGANVLTF	TGTGCCAGCAGTGGCGGACAGGGGACCTCTGGGGCCAACGTCCTGACTTTC
-	TRBD1	TRBV5-1	TRBJ2-7	CASSLPPGQIKGEQYF	TGCGCCAGCAGCTTACCACCGGGACAGATAAAAGGCGAGCAGTACTTC
-	TRBD1	TRBV4-1	TRBJ2-1	CASSQVWPGTGGYPGSYNEQFF	TGCGCCAGCAGCCAAGTGTGGCCCGGGACAGGGGGCTATCCTGGCTCCTACAATGAGCAGTTCTTC
-	-	TRBV7-8	TRBJ1-5	CASSLLWGGNQPQHF	TGTGCCAGCAGCTTATTATGGGGGGGCAATCAGCCCCAGCATTTT
-	-	TRBV10-3	TRBJ1-2	CAISESPRGGYTF	TGTGCCATCAGTGAGAGTCCCCGCGGGGGCTACACCTTC
-	-	TRBV4-1	TRBJ2-3	CASSQDGGRVYTDTQYF	TGCGCCAGCAGCCAAGACGGCGGCAGGGTCTACACAGATACGCAGTATTTT
-	-	TRBV5-1	TRBJ2-5	CASSLARGQETQYF	TGCGCCAGCAGCTTGGCGCGGGGTCAAGAGACCCAGTACTTC
-	-	TRBV5-8	TRBJ1-1	CASSLSFEAFF	TGTGCCAGCAGCTTGTCGTTTGAAGCTTTCTTT
-	-	TRBV2	TRBJ1-6	CASSEESSYNSPLHF	TGTGCCAGCAGTGAAGAGAGCTCCTATAATTCACCCCTCCACTTT
-	TRBD2	TRBV28	TRBJ2-1	CASSPLREGRLNEQFF	TGTGCCAGCAGTCCCCTACGGGAGGGCCGTCTCAATGAGCAGTTCTTC
-	TRBD1	TRBV9	TRBJ1-2	CASSADPRGRTDGYTF	TGTGCCAGCAGCGCAGACCCGAGGGGGCGGACTGATGGCTACACCTTC
-	-	TRBV19	TRBJ1-3	CASSIAAIGGSGNTIYF	TGTGCCAGTAGTATAGCGGCGATCGGCGGTTCTGGAAACACCATATATTTT
-	-	TRBV2	TRBJ2-2	CARGQGGTGELFF	TGTGCCCGTGGACAGGGAGGGACCGGGGAGCTGTTTTTT
-	-	TRBV5-1	TRBJ2-3	CASSLAGSRLMGTDTQYF	TGCGCCAGCAGCTTGGCAGGCAGCAGGTTGATGGGCACAGATACGCAGTATTTT
-	TRBD1	TRBV5-1	TRBJ1-1	CASSLADRAATEAFF	TGCGCCAGCAGCTTGGCTGACAGGGCGGCCACTGAAGCTTTCTTT
-	TRBD2	TRBV2	TRBJ2-3	CASSVLPGGTDTQYF	TGTGCCAGCAGTGTCCTCCCGGGGGGGACAGATACGCAGTATTTT
few	TRBD2	TRBV6-6	TRBJ2-1	CASSYSTSGSHEQFF	TGTGCCAGCAGTTACTCGACTAGCGGGAGCCATGAGCAGTTCTTC
-	TRBD1	TRBV27	TRBJ1-2	CASRRDRTKNYGYTF	TGTGCCAGCAGACGGGACAGAACGAAAAACTATGGCTACACCTTC
-	-	TRBV4-3	TRBJ1-4	CASSQLGVGATNEKLFF	TGCGCCAGCAGCCAATTGGGTGTAGGGGCAACTAATGAAAAACTGTTTTTT
-	-	TRBV7-9	TRBJ1-1	CASSPEARAAFF	TGTGCCAGCAGCCCAGAGGCCAGGGCAGCTTTCTTT
-	-	TRBV12-2	TRBJ1-5	CASRLAKDGEDQPQHF	TGTGCAAGTCGCTTAGCGAAGGATGGCGAGGATCAGCCCCAGCATTTT
-	-	TRBV7-2	TRBJ2-1	CASSLLDSLSTYEQFF	TGTGCCAGCAGCTTACTAGACAGTTTGTCCACATATGAGCAGTTCTTC
once	-	TRBV2	TRBJ2-2	CASWGGLTNTGELFF	TGTGCCAGCTGGGGCGGACTAACCAATACCGGGGAGCTGTTTTTT
once	TRBD1	TRBV29-1	TRBJ1-3	CSVWTGPSSGNTIYF	TGCAGCGTATGGACAGGACCAAGCTCTGGAAACACCATATATTTT
-	-	TRBV15	TRBJ2-1	CATSRDRGPAQRQFF	TGTGCCACCAGCAGAGATCGTGGGCCAGCACAACGCCAGTTCTTC
-	-	TRBV5-5	TRBJ1-1	CASSWGDTGENTEAFF	TGTGCCAGCAGCTGGGGGGATACTGGGGAGAACACTGAAGCTTTCTTT